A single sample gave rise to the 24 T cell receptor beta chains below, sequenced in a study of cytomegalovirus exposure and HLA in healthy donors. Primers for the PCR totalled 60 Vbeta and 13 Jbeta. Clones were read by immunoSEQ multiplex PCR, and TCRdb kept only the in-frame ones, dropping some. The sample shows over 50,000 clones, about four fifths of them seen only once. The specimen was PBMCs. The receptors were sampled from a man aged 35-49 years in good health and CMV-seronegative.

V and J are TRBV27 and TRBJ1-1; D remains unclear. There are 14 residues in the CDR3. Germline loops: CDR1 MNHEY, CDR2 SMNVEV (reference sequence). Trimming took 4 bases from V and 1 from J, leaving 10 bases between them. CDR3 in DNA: TGTGCCAGCAGTTCCTATACAGAGAACACTGAAGCTTTCTTT. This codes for CASSSYTENTEAFF.

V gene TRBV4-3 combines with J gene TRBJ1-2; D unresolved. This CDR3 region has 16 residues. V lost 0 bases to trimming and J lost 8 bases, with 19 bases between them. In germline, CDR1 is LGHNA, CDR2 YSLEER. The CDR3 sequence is CASSQDKPAPMRGYTF. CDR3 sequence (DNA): TGCGCCAGCAGCCAAGATAAACCCGCTCCTATGAGGGGCTACACCTTC.

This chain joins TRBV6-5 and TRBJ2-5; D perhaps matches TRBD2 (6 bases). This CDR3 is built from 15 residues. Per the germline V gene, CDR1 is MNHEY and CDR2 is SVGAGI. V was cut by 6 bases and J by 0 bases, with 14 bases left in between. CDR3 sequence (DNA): TGTGCCAGCAGACAGGCGGGAAGTGACCAAGAGACCCAGTACTTC. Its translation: CASRQAGSDQETQYF.

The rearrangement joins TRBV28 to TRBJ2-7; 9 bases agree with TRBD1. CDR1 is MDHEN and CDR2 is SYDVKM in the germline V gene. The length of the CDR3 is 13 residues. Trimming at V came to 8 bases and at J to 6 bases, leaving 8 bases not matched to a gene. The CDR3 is CASGTGSLGEQYV. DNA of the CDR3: TGTGCCAGCGGGACAGGGAGTCTCGGCGAGCAGTACGTC.

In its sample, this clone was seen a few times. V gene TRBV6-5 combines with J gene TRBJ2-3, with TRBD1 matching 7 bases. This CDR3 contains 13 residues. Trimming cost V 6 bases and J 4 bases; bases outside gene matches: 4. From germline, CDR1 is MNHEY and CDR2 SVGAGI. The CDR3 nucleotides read TGTGCCAGCAGAAAACAGGGGTCAGATACGCAGTATTTT. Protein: CASRKQGSDTQYF.

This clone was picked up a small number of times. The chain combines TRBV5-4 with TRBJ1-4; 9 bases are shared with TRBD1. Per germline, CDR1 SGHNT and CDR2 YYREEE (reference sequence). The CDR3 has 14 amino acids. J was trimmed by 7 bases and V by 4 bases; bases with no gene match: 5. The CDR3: CASSEQGAGEKLFF. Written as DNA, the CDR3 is TGTGCCAGCAGCGAACAGGGGGCGGGTGAAAAACTGTTTTTT.

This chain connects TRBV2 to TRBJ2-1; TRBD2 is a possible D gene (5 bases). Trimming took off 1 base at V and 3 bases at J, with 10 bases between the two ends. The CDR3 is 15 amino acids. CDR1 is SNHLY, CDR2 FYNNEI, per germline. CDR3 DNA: TGTGCCAGCAGTGAAGGGAGGTTCATCTACAATGAGCAGTTCTTC. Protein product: CASSEGRFIYNEQFF.

The chain's CDR3 is CASSGLAGGHSIQYF. DNA for the CDR3: TGTGCCAGCAGCGGATTAGCGGGGGGGCATAGCATTCAGTACTTC. The gene calls are TRBV9 and TRBJ2-4; 11 bases line up with TRBD2. Trimming at V came to 3 bases and at J to 9 bases, leaving 8 bases not matched to a gene. This CDR3 is 15 amino acids long. Germline V gene data show CDR1 as SGDLS and CDR2 as YYNGEE.

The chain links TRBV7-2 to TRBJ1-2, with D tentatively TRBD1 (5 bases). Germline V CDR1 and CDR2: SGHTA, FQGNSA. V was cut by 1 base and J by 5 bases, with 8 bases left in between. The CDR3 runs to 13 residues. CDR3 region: CASSLVQGYGYTF. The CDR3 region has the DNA TGTGCCAGCAGCTTAGTTCAGGGATATGGCTACACCTTC.

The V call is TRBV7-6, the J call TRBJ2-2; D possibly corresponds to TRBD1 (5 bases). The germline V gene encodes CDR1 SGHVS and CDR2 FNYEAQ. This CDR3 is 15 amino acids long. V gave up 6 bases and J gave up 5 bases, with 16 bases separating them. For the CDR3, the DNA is TGTGCCAGCAGGCGAACGGGTGGGGCGACCGGGGAGCTGTTTTTT. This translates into CASRRTGGATGELFF. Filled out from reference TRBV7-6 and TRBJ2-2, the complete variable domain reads GAGVSQSPRYKVTKRGQDVALRCDPISGHVSLYWYRQALGQGPEFLTYFNYEAQQDKSGLPNDRFSAERPEGSISTLTIQRTEQRDSAMYRCASRRTGGATGELFFGEGSRLTVL.

CDR3 nucleotide sequence: TGCGCCAGCAGCTTGGGGGGCTATGACAGGGGGCTATCGACTGAAGCTTTCTTT. It specifies CASSLGGYDRGLSTEAFF. The rearrangement uses TRBV5-1 and TRBJ1-1, with 10 bases that match TRBD1. The ends lost 0 bases at V and 5 bases at J; junction bases unmatched: 13. CDR3 length: 18 residues. Looked up from germline, CDR1 is SGHRS and CDR2 is YFSETQ.

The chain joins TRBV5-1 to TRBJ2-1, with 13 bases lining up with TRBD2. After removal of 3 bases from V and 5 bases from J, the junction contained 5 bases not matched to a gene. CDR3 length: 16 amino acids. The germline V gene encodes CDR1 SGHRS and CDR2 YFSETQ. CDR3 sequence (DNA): TGCGCCAGCAGCTCTGGACTAGCGGGGGTAGACAATGAGCAGTTCTTC. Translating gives CASSSGLAGVDNEQFF.

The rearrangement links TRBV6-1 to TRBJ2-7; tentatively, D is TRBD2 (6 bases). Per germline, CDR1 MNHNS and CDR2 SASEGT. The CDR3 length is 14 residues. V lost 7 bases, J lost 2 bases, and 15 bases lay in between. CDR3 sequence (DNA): TGTGCCAGCAATATACAGGCGGGAACCTACGAGCAGTACTTC. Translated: CASNIQAGTYEQYF.

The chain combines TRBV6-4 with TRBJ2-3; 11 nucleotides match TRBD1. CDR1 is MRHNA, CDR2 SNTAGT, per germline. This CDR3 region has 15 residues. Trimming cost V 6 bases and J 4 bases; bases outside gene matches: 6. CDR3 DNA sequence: TGTGCCAGCAGCGAGACGGGACAGGGGGCAGATACGCAGTATTTT. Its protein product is CASSETGQGADTQYF.

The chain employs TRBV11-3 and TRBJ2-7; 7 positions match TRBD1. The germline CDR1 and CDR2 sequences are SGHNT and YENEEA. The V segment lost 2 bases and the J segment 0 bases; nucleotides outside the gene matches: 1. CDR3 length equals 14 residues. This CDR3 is CASSLRDSSYEQYF. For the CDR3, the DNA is TGTGCCAGCAGCTTACGGGACAGCTCCTACGAGCAGTACTTC.

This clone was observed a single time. Written as DNA, the CDR3 is TGTGCCAGCAGCTTTCTGGGGGGGGGAGGTGGCACTGAAGCTTTCTTT. This codes for CASSFLGGGGGTEAFF. V and J are TRBV7-9 and TRBJ1-1, with a weak D call TRBD1 (5 bases). The V gene lost 3 bases and the J gene lost 4 bases, with 18 bases spanning the gap. Germline-derived CDR1 and CDR2 are SEHNR and FQNEAQ (reference sequence). The CDR3 contains 16 residues.

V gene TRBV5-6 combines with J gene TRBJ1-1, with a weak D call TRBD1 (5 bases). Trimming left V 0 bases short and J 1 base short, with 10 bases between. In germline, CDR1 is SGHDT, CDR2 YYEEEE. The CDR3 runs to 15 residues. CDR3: CASSLDWGENTEAFF. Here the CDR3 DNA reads TGTGCCAGCAGCTTGGATTGGGGCGAGAACACTGAAGCTTTCTTT. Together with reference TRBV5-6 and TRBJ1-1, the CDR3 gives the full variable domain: DAGVTQSPTHLIKTRGQQVTLRCSPKSGHDTVSWYQQALGQGPQFIFQYYEEEERQRGNFPDRFSGHQFPNYSSELNVNALLLGDSALYLCASSLDWGENTEAFFGQGTRLTVV.

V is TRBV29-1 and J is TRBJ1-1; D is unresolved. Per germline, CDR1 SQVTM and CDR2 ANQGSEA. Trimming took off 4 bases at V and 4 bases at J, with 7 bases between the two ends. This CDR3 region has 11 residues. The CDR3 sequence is CSVAELTEAFF. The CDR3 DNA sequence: TGCAGCGTTGCTGAGCTCACTGAAGCTTTCTTT.

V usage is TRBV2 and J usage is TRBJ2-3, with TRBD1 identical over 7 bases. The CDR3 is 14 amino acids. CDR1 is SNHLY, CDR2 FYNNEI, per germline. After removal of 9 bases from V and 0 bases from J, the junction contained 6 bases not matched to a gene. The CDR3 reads CAREDRRSTDTQYF. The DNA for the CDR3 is TGTGCCAGAGAGGACAGGAGGAGCACAGATACGCAGTATTTT.

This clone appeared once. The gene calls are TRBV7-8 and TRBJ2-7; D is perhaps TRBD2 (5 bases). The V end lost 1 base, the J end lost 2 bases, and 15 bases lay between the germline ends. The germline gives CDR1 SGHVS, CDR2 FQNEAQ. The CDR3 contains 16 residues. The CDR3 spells CASSLEESPGTYEQYF. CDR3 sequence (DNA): TGTGCCAGCAGCTTAGAAGAGTCCCCGGGGACCTACGAGCAGTACTTC.

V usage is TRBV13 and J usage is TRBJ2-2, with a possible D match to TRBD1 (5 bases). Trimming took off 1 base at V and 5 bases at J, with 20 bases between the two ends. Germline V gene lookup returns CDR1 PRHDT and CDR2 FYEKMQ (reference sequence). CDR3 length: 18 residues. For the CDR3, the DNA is TGTGCCAGCAGCTTAGTGTCCGTGACTCGGGCAGGGACCGGGGAGCTGTTTTTT. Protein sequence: CASSLVSVTRAGTGELFF. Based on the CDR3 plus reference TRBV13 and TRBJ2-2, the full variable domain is AAGVIQSPRHLIKEKRETATLKCYPIPRHDTVYWYQQGPGQDPQFLISFYEKMQSDKGSIPDRFSAQQFSDYHSELNMSSLELGDSALYFCASSLVSVTRAGTGELFFGEGSRLTVL.

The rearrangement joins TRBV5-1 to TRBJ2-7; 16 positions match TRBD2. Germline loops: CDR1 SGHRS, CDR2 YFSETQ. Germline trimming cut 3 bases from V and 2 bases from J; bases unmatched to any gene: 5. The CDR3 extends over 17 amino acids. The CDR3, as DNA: TGCGCCAGCAGCTCCGGGACTAGCGGGGGGGCCCCCTACGAGCAGTACGTC. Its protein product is CASSSGTSGGAPYEQYV.

The CDR3 bases are TGTGCCAGCAGCGTAGACGGAACTAATGAAAAACTGTTTTTT. Translating gives CASSVDGTNEKLFF. The chain couples TRBV9 to TRBJ1-4; D is ambiguous. The length of the CDR3 is 14 residues. Trimming stripped 0 bases from V and 1 base from J, with 4 bases between. Germline V gene sequence: CDR1 SGDLS, CDR2 YYNGEE.

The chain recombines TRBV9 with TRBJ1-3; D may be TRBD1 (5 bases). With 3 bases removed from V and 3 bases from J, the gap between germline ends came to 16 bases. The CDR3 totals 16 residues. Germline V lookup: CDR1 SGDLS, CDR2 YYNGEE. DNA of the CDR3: TGTGCCAGCAGCGCCGGGGGTGGAGGGGATGGAAACACCATATATTTT. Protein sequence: CASSAGGGGDGNTIYF.